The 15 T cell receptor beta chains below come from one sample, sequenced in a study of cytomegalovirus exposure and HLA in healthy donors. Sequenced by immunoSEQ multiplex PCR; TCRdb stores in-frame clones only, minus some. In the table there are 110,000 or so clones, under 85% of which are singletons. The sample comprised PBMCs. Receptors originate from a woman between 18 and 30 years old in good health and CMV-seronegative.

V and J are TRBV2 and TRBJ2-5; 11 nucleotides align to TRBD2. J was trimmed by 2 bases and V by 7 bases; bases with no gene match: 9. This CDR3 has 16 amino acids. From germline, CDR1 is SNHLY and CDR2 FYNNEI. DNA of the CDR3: TGTGCCAGCACCCTACTAGCGGGGGACCCACAAGAGACCCAGTACTTC. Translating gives CASTLLAGDPQETQYF.

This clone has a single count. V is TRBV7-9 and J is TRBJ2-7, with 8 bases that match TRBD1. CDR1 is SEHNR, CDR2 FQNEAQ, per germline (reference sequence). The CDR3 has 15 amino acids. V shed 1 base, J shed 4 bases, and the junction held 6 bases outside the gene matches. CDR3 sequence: CASSLGAGGGYEQYF. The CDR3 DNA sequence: TGTGCCAGCAGCTTAGGGGCAGGGGGCGGGTACGAGCAGTACTTC. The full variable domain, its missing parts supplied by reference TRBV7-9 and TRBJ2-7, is DTGVSQNPRHKITKRGQNVTFRCDPISEHNRLYWYRQTLGQGPEFLTYFQNEAQLEKSRLLSDRFSAERPKGSFSTLEIQRTEQGDSAMYLCASSLGAGGGYEQYFGPGTRLTVT.

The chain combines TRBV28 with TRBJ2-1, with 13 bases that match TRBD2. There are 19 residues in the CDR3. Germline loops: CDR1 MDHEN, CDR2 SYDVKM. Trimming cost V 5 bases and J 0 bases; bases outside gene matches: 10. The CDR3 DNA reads TGTGCCAGCAGTAAACCGGGACTAGCGGGGTCCAGCTCCTACAATGAGCAGTTCTTC. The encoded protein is CASSKPGLAGSSSYNEQFF.

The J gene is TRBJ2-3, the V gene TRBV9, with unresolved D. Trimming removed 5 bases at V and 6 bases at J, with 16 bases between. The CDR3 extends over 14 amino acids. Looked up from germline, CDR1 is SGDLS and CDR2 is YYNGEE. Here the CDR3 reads CASSWRNSRDTQYF. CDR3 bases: TGTGCCAGCAGTTGGCGGAACTCGAGGGATACGCAGTATTTT.

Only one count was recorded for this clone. In nucleotides, the CDR3 is TGTGCCAGCAGCCCAGGGGAGGGCTTGGCATATAGACCCCTCCACTTT. Translated: CASSPGEGLAYRPLHF. This chain connects TRBV9 to TRBJ1-6, with a possible D match to TRBD1 (6 bases). Trimming stripped 4 bases from V and 12 bases from J, with 23 bases between. Germline values: CDR1 SGDLS, CDR2 YYNGEE. The CDR3 has 16 residues.

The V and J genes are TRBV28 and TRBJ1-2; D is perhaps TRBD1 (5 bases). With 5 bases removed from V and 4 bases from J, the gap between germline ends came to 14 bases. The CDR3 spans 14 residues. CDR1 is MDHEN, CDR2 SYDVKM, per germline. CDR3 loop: CASSPSGPTYGYTF. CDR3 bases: TGTGCCAGCAGTCCCTCAGGGCCGACCTATGGCTACACCTTC.

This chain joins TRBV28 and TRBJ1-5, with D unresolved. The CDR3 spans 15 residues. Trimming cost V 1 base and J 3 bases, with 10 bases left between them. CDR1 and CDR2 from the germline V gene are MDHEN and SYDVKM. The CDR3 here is CASSLLRGSNQPQHF. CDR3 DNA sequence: TGTGCCAGCAGTTTATTACGGGGTTCCAATCAGCCCCAGCATTTT.

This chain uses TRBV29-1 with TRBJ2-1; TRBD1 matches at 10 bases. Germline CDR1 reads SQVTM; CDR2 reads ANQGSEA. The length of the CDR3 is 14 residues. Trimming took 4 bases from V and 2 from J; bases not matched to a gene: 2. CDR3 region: CSVGTGGTYNEQFF. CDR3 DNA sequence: TGCAGCGTTGGGACAGGGGGAACCTACAATGAGCAGTTCTTC.

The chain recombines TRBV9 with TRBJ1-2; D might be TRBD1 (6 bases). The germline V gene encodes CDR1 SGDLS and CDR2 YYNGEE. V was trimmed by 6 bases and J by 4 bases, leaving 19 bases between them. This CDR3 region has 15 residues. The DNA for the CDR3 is TGTGCCAGCAACCCCTTGGACAGTGCCGGCTATGGCTACACCTTC. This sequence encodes CASNPLDSAGYGYTF.

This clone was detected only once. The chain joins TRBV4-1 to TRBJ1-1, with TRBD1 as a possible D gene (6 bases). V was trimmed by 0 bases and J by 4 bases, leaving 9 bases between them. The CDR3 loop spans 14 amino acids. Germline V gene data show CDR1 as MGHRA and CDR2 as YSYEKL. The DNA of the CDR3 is TGCGCCAGCAGCCAAGAGCACAGGGCCACTGAAGCTTTCTTT. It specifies CASSQEHRATEAFF.

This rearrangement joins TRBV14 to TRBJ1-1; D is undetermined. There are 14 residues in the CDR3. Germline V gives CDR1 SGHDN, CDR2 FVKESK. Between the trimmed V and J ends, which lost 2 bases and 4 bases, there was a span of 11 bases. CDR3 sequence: CASSQQLRSTEAFF. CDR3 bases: TGTGCCAGCAGCCAACAGCTACGGAGCACTGAAGCTTTCTTT.

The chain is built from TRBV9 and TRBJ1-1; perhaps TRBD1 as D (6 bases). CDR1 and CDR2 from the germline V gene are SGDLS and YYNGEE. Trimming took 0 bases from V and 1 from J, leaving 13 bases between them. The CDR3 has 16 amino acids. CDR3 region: CASSVASSGANTEAFF. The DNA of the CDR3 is TGTGCCAGCAGCGTAGCTTCTTCAGGGGCGAACACTGAAGCTTTCTTT.

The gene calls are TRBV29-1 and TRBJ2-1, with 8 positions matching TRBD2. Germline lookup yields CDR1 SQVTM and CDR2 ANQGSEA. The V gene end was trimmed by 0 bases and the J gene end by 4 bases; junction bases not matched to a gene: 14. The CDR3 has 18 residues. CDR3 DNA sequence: TGCAGCGTTGAAGATATGGGGTTAGCGGGGAGATTTTACAATGAGCAGTTCTTC. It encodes CSVEDMGLAGRFYNEQFF.

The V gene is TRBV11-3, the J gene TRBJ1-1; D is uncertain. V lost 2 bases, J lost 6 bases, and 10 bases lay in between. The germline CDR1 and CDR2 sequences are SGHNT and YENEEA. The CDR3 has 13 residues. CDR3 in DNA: TGTGCCAGCAGCTTATCCGGGATCGCTGAAGCTTTCTTT. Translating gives CASSLSGIAEAFF.

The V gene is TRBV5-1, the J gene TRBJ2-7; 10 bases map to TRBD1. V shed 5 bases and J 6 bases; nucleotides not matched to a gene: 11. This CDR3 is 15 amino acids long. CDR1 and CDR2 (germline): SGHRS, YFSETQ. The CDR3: CASSQPGTGVIEQYF. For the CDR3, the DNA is TGCGCCAGCAGTCAGCCCGGGACAGGGGTAATCGAGCAGTACTTC.